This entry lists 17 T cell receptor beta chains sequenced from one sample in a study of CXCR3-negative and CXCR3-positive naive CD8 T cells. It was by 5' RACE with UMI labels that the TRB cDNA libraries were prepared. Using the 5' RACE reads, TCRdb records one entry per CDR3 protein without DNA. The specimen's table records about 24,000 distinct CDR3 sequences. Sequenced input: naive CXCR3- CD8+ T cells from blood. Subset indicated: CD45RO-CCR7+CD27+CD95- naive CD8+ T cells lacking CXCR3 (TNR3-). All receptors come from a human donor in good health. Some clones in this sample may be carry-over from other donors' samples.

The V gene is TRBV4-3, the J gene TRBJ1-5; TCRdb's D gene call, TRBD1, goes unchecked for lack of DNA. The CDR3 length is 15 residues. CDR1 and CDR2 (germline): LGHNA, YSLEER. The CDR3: CASSQEGWGNQPQHF.

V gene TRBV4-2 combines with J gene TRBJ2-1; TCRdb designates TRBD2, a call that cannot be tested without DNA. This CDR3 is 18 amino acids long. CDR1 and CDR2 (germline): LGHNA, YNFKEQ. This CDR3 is CASSQETLAGGLDNEQFF.

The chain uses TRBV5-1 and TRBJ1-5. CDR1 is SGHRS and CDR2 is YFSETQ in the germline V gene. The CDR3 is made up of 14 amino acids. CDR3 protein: CASSLGGPGQPQHF.

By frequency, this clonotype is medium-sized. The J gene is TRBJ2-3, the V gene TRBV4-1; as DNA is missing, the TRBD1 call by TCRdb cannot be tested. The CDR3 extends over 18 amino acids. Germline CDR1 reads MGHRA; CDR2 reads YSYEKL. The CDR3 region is CASSQDGVPGQGTDTQYF.

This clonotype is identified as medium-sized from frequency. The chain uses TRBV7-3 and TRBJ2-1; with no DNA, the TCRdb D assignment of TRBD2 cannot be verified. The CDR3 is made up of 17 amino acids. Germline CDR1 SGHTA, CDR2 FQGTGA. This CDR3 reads CASSLTVRGASYNEQFF.

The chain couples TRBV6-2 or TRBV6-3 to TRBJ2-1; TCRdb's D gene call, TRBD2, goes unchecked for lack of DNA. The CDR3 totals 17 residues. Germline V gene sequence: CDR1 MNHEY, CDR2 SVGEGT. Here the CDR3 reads CASSYLKGLATYNEQFF.

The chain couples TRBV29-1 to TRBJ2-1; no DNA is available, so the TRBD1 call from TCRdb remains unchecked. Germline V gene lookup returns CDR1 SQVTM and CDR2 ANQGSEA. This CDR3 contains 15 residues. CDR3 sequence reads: CSVDSPPKGSNEQFF.

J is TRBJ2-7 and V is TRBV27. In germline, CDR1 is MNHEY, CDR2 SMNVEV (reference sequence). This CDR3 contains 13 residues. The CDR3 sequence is CASSEIPSYEQYF.

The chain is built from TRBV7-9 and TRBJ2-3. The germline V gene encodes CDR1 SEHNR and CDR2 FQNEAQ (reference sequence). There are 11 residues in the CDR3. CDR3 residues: CASRSTDTQYF.

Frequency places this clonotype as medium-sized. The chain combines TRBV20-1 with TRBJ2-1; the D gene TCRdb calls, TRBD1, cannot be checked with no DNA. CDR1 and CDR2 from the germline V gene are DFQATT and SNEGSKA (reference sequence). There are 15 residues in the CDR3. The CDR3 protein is CSALGQGPSYNEQFF.

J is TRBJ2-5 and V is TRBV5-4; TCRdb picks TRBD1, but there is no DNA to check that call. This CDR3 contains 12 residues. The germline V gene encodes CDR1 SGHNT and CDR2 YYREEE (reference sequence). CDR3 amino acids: CASRGQEETQYF. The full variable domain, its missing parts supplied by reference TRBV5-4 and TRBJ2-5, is ETGVTQSPTHLIKTRGQQVTLRCSSQSGHNTVSWYQQALGQGPQFIFQYYREEENGRGNFPPRFSGLQFPNYSSELNVNALELDDSALYLCASRGQEETQYFGPGTRLLVL.

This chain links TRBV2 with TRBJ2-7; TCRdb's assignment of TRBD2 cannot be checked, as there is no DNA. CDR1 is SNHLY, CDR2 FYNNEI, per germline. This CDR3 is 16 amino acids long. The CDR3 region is CASSQPISGGAYEQYF.

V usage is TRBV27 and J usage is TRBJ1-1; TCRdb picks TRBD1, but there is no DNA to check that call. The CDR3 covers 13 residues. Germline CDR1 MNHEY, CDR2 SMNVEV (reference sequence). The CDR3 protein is CASSEQGSSEAFF.

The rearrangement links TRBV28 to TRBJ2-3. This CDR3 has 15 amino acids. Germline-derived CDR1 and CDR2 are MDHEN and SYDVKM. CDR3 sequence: CASSLEVGGTDTQYF.

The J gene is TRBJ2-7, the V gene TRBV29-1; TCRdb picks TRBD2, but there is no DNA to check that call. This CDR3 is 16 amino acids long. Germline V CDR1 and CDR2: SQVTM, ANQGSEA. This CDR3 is CSVVTATSGSLYEQYF.

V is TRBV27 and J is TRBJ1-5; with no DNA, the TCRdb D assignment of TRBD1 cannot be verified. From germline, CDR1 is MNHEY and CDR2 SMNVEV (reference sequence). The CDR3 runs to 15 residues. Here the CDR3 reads CASSFLLGADQPQHF.

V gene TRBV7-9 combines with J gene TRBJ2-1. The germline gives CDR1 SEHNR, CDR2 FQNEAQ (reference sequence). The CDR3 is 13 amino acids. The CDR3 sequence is CASSLIMANEQFF.